The clone carrying this TCR beta chain was seen at least ten times. Antigen unknown. There were healthy Caucasian individuals from Russia, aged about 6 to 100, serving as donors. Using a J-beta primer mix together with a sample-barcoded 5' primer, a second PCR was run for about 7 to 12 cycles. TCRdb redid the calling of the 5' RACE reads with MiXCR, one entry per CDR3 protein. The sample consists of about 600,000 distinct CDR3 sequences, 40% to 50% of them appearing once. The entry originates in a study of blood T cells in healthy people across ages. In the study overall: About one barcoded beta molecule per two T cells was captured by template switching.

General study points: Possibly confounding the expanded clonotype changes was the fact that donor CMV status was unknown.

Trimming cost V 6 bases and J 0 bases, with 18 bases left between them. The CDR3 contains 16 residues. The germline CDR1 and CDR2 sequences are MNHNY and SVGAGI (reference sequence). Sequenced: blood. The source is a man aged 80 or over in good health. V and J are TRBV6-6 and TRBJ2-7; D unresolved. Written as DNA, the CDR3 is TGTGCCAGCAGCCCGGTGGATCCCAAGACCTCCTACGAGCAGTACTTC. Amino acid sequence: CASSPVDPKTSYEQYF.